This T cell receptor beta chain was identified in a study of blood T cell repertoires in COVID-19. In the study overall: COVID-19 samples collected from the United States, Italy and Spain covered acute and convalescent phases.

V was clipped by 1 base and J by 4 bases, with 18 bases between them. CDR3 length: 17 amino acids. CDR1 and CDR2 (germline): SGHRS, YFSETQ. The assay was immunoSEQ multiplex PCR, and TCRdb's table has in-frame clones only and misses some. The sample shows over 100,000 clones, roughly 80% of them seen only once. V and J are TRBV5-1 and TRBJ2-1, with TRBD2 as a possible D gene (5 bases). Source material: peripheral blood. The receptor's source is a woman of 80 years or more with active or convalescent COVID-19. DNA of the CDR3: TGCGCCAGCAGCTTGCCAACCAGCAGCGGTGATTACAATGAGCAGTTCTTC. Protein product: CASSLPTSSGDYNEQFF.